This TCR beta chain was profiled in a study of cytomegalovirus exposure and HLA in healthy donors. The CDR3 has 15 residues. Germline V gene lookup returns CDR1 SGDLS and CDR2 YYNGEE. V shed 4 bases, J shed 1 base, and the junction held 5 bases outside the gene matches. 13 Jbeta primers and 60 Vbeta primers were used for the PCR. How the authors handled the data: Later reanalysis found 80 million or so unique TCR beta chains, around 11 million of them shared. The table came from immunoSEQ multiplex PCR; TCRdb's copy has only in-frame clones and leaves some out. From that table come the V and J calls and clone size; the DNA was used to work out D and trimming. The sample has roughly 88,000 clones, less than 85% seen once.

This chain joins TRBV9 and TRBJ1-1; TRBD1 matches 9 bases. Sequencing used PBMCs. The TCR comes from a man aged 25-45 years in good health and CMV-seropositive. CDR3 bases: TGTGCCAGCAGCACAGGGACAGGGTCGAACACTGAAGCTTTCTTT. Protein sequence: CASSTGTGSNTEAFF.